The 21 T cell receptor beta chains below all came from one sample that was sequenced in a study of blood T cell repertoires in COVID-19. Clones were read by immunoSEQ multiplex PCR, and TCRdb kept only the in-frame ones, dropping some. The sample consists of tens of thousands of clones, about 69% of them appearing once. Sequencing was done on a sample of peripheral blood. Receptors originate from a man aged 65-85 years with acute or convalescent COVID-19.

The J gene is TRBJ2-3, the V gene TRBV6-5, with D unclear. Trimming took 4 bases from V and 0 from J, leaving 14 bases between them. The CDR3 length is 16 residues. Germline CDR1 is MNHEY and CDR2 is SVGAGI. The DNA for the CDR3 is TGTGCCAGCAGTTCCACTACTGCCAAGAGCACAGATACGCAGTATTTT. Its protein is CASSSTTAKSTDTQYF.

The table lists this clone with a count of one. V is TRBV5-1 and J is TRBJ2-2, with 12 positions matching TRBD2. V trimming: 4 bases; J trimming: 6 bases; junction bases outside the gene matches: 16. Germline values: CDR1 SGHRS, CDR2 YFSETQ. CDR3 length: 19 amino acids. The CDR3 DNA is TGCGCCAGCAGCCCCTTTGTGACTAGCGGGAGTCTAGGAGCCGGGGAGCTGTTTTTT. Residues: CASSPFVTSGSLGAGELFF.

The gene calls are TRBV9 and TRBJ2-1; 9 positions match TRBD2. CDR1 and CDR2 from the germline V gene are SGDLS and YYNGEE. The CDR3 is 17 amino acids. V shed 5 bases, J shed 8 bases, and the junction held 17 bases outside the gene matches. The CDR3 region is CASRGLLGAGGPDEQFF. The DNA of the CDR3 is TGTGCCAGCAGGGGCCTCTTGGGGGCGGGAGGGCCAGATGAGCAGTTCTTC.

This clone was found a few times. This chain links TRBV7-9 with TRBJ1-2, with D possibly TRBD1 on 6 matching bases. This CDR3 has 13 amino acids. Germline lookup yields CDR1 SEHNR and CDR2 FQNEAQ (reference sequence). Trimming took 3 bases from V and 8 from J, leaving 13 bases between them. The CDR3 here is CASSFTGFSGYTF. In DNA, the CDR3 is TGTGCCAGCAGCTTCACAGGGTTTAGCGGCTACACCTTC.

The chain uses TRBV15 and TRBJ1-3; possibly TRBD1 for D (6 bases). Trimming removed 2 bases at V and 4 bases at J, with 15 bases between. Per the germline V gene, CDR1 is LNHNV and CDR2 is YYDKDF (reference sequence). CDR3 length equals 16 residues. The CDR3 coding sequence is TGTGCCACCAGCAGATCAGGGGCTGTGGTGGGAAACACCATATATTTT. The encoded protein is CATSRSGAVVGNTIYF.

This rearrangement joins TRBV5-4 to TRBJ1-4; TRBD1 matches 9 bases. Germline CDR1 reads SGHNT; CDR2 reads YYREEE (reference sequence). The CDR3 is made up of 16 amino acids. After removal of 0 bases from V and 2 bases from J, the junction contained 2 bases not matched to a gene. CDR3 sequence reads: CASSLGQGGTNEKLFF. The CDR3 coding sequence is TGTGCCAGCAGCTTGGGACAGGGGGGCACTAATGAAAAACTGTTTTTT.

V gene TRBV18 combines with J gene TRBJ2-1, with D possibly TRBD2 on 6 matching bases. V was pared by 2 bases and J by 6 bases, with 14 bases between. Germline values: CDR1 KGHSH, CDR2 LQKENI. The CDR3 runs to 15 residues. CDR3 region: CASSPRLETPNEQFF. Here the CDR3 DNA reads TGTGCCAGCTCACCAAGACTAGAGACCCCCAATGAGCAGTTCTTC.

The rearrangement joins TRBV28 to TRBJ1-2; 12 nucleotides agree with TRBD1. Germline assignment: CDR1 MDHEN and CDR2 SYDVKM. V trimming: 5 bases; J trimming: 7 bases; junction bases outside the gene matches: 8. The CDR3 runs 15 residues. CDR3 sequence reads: CASSMPGQGAFGYTF. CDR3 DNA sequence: TGTGCCAGCAGTATGCCGGGACAGGGGGCGTTTGGCTACACCTTC.

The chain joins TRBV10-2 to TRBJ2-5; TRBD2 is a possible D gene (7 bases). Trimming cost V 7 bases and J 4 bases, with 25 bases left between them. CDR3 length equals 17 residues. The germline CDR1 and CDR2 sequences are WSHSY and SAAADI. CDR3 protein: CASKGGPASFSRETQYF. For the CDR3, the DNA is TGCGCCAGCAAGGGGGGGCCGGCATCCTTCTCGCGAGAGACCCAGTACTTC.

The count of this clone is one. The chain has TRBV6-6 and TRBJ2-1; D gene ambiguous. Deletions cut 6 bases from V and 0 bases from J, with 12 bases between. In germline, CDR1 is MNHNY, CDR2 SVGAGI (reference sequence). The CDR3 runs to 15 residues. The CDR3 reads CASRPSESSYNEQFF. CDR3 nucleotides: TGTGCCAGCAGACCCTCCGAGAGCTCCTACAATGAGCAGTTCTTC.

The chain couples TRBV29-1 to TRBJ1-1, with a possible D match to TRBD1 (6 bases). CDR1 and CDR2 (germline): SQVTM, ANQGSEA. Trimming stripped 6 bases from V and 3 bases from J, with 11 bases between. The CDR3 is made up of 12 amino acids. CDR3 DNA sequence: TGCAGCGTGGGGGCGGCCGACACTGAAGCTTTCTTT. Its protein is CSVGAADTEAFF.

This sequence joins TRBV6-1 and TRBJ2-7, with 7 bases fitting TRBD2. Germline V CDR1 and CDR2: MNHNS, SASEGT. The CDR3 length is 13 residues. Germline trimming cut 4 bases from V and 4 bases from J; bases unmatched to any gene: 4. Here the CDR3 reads CASSVRGIYEQYF. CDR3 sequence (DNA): TGTGCCAGCAGTGTGCGGGGGATTTACGAGCAGTACTTC.

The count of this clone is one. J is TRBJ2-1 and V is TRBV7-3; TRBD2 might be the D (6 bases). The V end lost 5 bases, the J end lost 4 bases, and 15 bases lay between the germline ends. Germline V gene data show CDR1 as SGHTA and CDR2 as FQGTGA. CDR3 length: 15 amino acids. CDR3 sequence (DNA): TGTGCCAGCAGCGCTCTAGCGCAACCTTACAATGAGCAGTTCTTC. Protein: CASSALAQPYNEQFF.

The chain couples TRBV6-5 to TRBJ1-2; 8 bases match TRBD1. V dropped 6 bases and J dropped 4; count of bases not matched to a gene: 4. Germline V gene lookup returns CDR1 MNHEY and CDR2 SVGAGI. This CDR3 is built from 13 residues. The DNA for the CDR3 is TGTGCCAGCAGCCCCAGGGGGCCCTATGGCTACACCTTC. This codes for CASSPRGPYGYTF.

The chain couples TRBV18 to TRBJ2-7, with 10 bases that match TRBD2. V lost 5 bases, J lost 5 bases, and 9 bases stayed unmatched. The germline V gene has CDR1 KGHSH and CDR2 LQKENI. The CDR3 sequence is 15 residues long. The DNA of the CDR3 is TGTGCCAGCTCAGCCGCCGAGCGGGAGGGCCACGAGCAGTACTTC. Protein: CASSAAEREGHEQYF.

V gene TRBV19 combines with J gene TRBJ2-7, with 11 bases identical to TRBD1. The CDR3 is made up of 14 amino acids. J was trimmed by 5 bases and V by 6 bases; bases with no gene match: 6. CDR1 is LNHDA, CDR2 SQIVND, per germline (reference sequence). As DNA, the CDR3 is TGTGCCAGTAGGGGGACAGGGGGTTTCCACGAGCAGTACTTC. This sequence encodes CASRGTGGFHEQYF.

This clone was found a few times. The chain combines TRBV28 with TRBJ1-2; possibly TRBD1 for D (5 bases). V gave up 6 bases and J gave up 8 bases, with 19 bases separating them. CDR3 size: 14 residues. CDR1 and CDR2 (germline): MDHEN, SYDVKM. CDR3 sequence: CASRESGGSDGYTF. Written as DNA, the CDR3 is TGTGCCAGCAGAGAAAGCGGGGGGAGTGACGGCTACACCTTC.

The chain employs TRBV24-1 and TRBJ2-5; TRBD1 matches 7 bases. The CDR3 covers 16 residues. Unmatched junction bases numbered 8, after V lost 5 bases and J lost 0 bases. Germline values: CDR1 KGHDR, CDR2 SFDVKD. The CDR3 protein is CATSAPGQFHQETQYF. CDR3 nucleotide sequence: TGTGCCACCAGTGCACCGGGACAGTTCCACCAAGAGACCCAGTACTTC.

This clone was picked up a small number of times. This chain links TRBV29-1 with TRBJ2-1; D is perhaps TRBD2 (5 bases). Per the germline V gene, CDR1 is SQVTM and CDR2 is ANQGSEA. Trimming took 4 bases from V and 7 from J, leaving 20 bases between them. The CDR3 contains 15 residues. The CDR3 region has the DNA TGCAGCGTTGCCCATCGGCTAGCCTTCGGGAATGAGCAGTTCTTC. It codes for CSVAHRLAFGNEQFF.

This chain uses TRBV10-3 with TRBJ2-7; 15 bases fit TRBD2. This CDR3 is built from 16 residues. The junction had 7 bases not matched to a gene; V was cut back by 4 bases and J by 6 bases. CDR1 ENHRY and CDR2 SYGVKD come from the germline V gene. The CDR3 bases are TGTGCCATCAGTGTGGGACTAGCGGGAGGAGGCGGCGAGCAGTACTTC. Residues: CAISVGLAGGGGEQYF.

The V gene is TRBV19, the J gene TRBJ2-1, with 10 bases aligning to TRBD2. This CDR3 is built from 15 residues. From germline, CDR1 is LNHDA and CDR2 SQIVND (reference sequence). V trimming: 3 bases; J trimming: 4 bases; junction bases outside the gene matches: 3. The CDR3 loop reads CASSIGAGGYNEQFF. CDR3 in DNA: TGTGCCAGTAGTATTGGAGCGGGAGGGTACAATGAGCAGTTCTTC.